Shown below are 22 T cell receptor beta chains from a single sample sequenced in a study of blood T cells in healthy people across ages. A second about 6 to 12 cycle PCR used barcoded and J-beta primers. From the 5' RACE reads, TCRdb called clonotypes with MiXCR, one entry per CDR3 protein. Of hundreds of thousands of distinct CDR3 sequences in the sample, roughly 31% were seen once. The sequencing input was blood. All receptors derive from a woman over 75 in good health.

V is TRBV27 and J is TRBJ1-4; D is undetermined. Germline CDR1 is MNHEY and CDR2 is SMNVEV (reference sequence). The germline V and J ends were trimmed by 5 bases and 0 bases, with 13 bases remaining between them. The CDR3 runs to 16 residues. The CDR3 sequence is CASSPSSVTTNEKLFF. The CDR3 nucleotides read TGTGCCAGCAGTCCCTCCAGTGTGACAACTAATGAAAAACTGTTTTTT. Using reference TRBV27 and TRBJ1-4 for the parts outside the CDR3, the full variable domain is EAQVTQNPRYLITVTGKKLTVTCSQNMNHEYMSWYRQDPGLGLRQIYYSMNVEVTDKGDVPEGYKVSRKEKRNFPLILESPSPNQTSLYFCASSPSSVTTNEKLFFGSGTQLSVL.

This clonotype came up many times. The rearrangement joins TRBV7-3 to TRBJ2-5; 7 nucleotides agree with TRBD2. J lost 4 bases, V lost 5 bases, and 4 bases had no gene match. The CDR3 loop spans 13 amino acids. Germline CDR1 and CDR2: SGHTA and FQGTGA. The CDR3 reads CASSRGGGETQYF. Written as DNA, the CDR3 is TGTGCCAGCAGCCGCGGGGGAGGAGAGACCCAGTACTTC.

This clonotype has ten or more counts. This CDR3 is CASSYSSGTGETQYF. The CDR3, as DNA: TGTGCCAGCAGTTACTCTTCCGGGACAGGAGAGACCCAGTACTTC. The gene calls are TRBV6-5 and TRBJ2-5; 8 bases fit TRBD1. V lost 0 bases to trimming and J lost 4 bases; unmatched junction nucleotides: 4. CDR1 is MNHEY, CDR2 SVGAGI, per germline. This CDR3 contains 15 residues.

For this clonotype: A much larger clone is a single base away; this may be a read error. This chain joins TRBV29-1 and TRBJ2-5; 8 positions match TRBD1. The CDR3 has 15 residues. Germline V lookup: CDR1 SQVTM, CDR2 ANQGSEA. Unmatched junction bases numbered 21, after V lost 7 bases and J lost 11 bases. The CDR3 spells CSGGGGGQGAREQYF. In DNA form, the CDR3 reads TGCAGCGGTGGGGGTGGAGGGCAGGGGGCACGAGAGCAGTACTTC.

This clonotype has a count of ten or more. CDR3 nucleotides: TGTGCCAGCAGTTCCGAGGGGGGGGCCTCTGGGGCCAACGTCCTGACTTTC. The encoded protein is CASSSEGGASGANVLTF. The rearrangement uses TRBV12-3 or TRBV12-4 and TRBJ2-6, with D possibly TRBD2 on 7 matching bases. The CDR3 has 17 residues. With 4 bases removed from V and 0 bases from J, the gap between germline ends came to 13 bases.

This clonotype was seen ten or more times. The chain joins TRBV7-3 to TRBJ2-3; unclear D gene. The ends were cut back, 3 bases at V and 1 base at J, with 11 bases in the middle. CDR1 SGHTA and CDR2 FQGTGA come from the germline V gene. CDR3 length equals 15 residues. The CDR3 DNA reads TGTGCCAGCAGCTTCGTAGCTGCCGGCACAGATACGCAGTATTTT. Protein sequence: CASSFVAAGTDTQYF.

The sample holds a few counts of this clonotype. This chain's CDR3 is CASSSSGGRPIGELFF. The CDR3 DNA sequence: TGTGCCAGCAGCTCTAGCGGGGGGCGCCCTATCGGGGAGCTGTTTTTT. This chain connects TRBV7-2 to TRBJ2-2; 11 positions match TRBD2. CDR3 length: 16 residues. The trim removed 4 bases at V and 7 bases at J, leaving 8 bases unmatched. Germline CDR1 SGHTA, CDR2 FQGNSA.

This clonotype was found many times. The chain is built from TRBV12-3 or TRBV12-4 and TRBJ1-2; D gene uncertain. The V gene lost 7 bases and the J gene lost 5 bases, with 23 bases spanning the gap. The CDR3 covers 16 residues. The CDR3 protein is CASTPAGTRPTYGYTF. CDR3 DNA: TGTGCCAGCACCCCTGCCGGAACCCGCCCGACTTATGGCTACACCTTC.

The J gene is TRBJ2-4, the V gene TRBV6-1, with 11 bases aligning to TRBD2. The end of the DNA is better explained by TRBJ2-7, so the J call may be wrong. Germline loops: CDR1 MNHNS, CDR2 SASEGT. There are 17 residues in the CDR3. The CDR3, as DNA: TGTGCCAGCAGACCTTCCTTTCCCGGGACTAGCGGCCACGAGCAGTACTTC. Its translation is CASRPSFPGTSGHEQYF.

This clonotype was seen a handful of times. A read error may explain this, as a much larger clone is one base away. This chain joins TRBV12-3 or TRBV12-4 and TRBJ2-3; TRBD1 is a possible D gene (5 bases). This CDR3 region has 12 residues. Written as DNA, the CDR3 is TGTGCCAGCAGTTTTATGACAGATGCGCAGTATTTT. Protein sequence: CASSFMTDAQYF.

This clonotype has a count of ten or more. This chain connects TRBV18 to TRBJ2-5; possible D gene TRBD1, 6 bases. Germline CDR1 is KGHSH and CDR2 is LQKENI. The CDR3 is made up of 16 amino acids. The V gene lost 4 bases and the J gene lost 0 bases, with 15 bases spanning the gap. The CDR3 region is CASSRRTAKDQETQYF. CDR3 coding DNA: TGTGCCAGCTCACGACGGACAGCAAAAGACCAAGAGACCCAGTACTTC.

The gene calls are TRBV20-1 and TRBJ2-3, with unresolved D. V was shortened by 3 bases and J by 1 base, with 5 bases between the two germline ends. Germline CDR1 DFQATT, CDR2 SNEGSKA (reference sequence). The CDR3 length is 12 residues. DNA for the CDR3: TGCAGTGCTAGCGGCCGCACAGATACGCAGTATTTT. Amino acids: CSASGRTDTQYF.

The table lists this clonotype with many counts. This rearrangement joins TRBV5-1 to TRBJ2-3; tentative D call: TRBD2 (5 bases). The ends were cut back, 0 bases at V and 5 bases at J, with 10 bases in the middle. Looked up from germline, CDR1 is SGHRS and CDR2 is YFSETQ. The CDR3 runs 14 residues. This chain's CDR3 is CASSLALGVDTQYF. The CDR3 region has the DNA TGCGCCAGCAGCTTGGCCCTCGGGGTAGATACGCAGTATTTT.

In the case of this clonotype: A much more abundant neighbour one base away suggests this may be a read error. The rearrangement joins TRBV7-8 to TRBJ2-5; TRBD2 matches 10 bases. The CDR3 spans 15 residues. Germline assignment: CDR1 SGHVS and CDR2 FQNEAQ. DNA for the CDR3: TGTGCCAACAGCCGGAACAGCGGGGGGGCGGAGACCCAGTACTTC. Amino acid sequence: CANSRNSGGAETQYF.

This clonotype was seen at least ten times. This chain uses TRBV6-5 with TRBJ2-7; D unclear. The CDR3 sequence is 12 residues long. Germline values: CDR1 MNHEY, CDR2 SVGAGI. CDR3 protein: CASRGPAYEQYF. In DNA form, the CDR3 reads TGTGCTAGTCGTGGCCCCGCCTACGAGCAGTACTTC.

Regarding this clonotype: A read error is possible here, since a much larger clone lies one base away. This rearrangement joins TRBV9 to TRBJ2-5, with 8 bases identical to TRBD1. Germline V gene sequence: CDR1 SGDLS, CDR2 YYNGEE. The length of the CDR3 is 15 residues. This CDR3 reads CASSSRTGSGETQDF. CDR3 coding DNA: TGTGCCAGCAGCTCAAGGACAGGGTCGGGTGAGACCCAGGACTTC. The full variable domain, in which reference TRBV9 and TRBJ2-5 provide the parts outside the CDR3, is DSGVTQTPKHLITATGQRVTLRCSPRSGDLSVYWYQQSLDQGLQFLIQYYNGEERAKGNILERFSAQQFPDLHSELNLSSLELGDSALYFCASSSRTGSGETQDFGPGTRLLVL.

This clonotype showed up many times. The chain recombines TRBV11-3 with TRBJ2-3; 9 bases agree with TRBD1. The CDR3 contains 15 residues. V was clipped by 4 bases and J by 4 bases; unmatched bases: 6. The germline CDR1 and CDR2 sequences are SGHNT and YENEEA. The CDR3: CASSSTGGASDTQYF. The CDR3 DNA reads TGTGCCAGCAGCTCCACAGGGGGCGCCTCAGATACGCAGTATTTT.

This clonotype appeared a few times. The rearrangement joins TRBV11-2 to TRBJ2-2; D is tentatively TRBD1 or TRBD2 (5 bases each). The ends were cut back, 6 bases at V and 3 bases at J, with 17 bases in the middle. The CDR3 is 16 residues long. The germline V gene has CDR1 SGHAT and CDR2 FQNNGV. CDR3 residues: CASRPGPGRDTGELFF. The CDR3 DNA reads as TGTGCCAGCAGACCGGGCCCAGGGCGGGACACCGGGGAGCTGTTTTTT.

This clonotype was seen at least ten times. The chain uses TRBV29-1 and TRBJ2-2; perhaps TRBD2 as D (6 bases). V lost 3 bases to trimming and J lost 6 bases, with 23 bases between them. The CDR3 extends over 17 amino acids. Germline lookup yields CDR1 SQVTM and CDR2 ANQGSEA. CDR3 bases: TGCAGCGTTGATGGAGGGGTGGACACTACAGAGTCCGGGGAGCTGTTTTTT. Translated: CSVDGGVDTTESGELFF.

This chain uses TRBV15 with TRBJ2-2; the match to TRBD1 covers 8 bases. This CDR3 has 16 amino acids. Germline CDR1 reads LNHNV; CDR2 reads YYDKDF (reference sequence). The V and J ends lost 3 bases and 5 bases, in that order; junction bases with no gene match: 8. CDR3 nucleotides: TGTGCCACCAGCAGGTCGGGCCAGGGGGCAACCGGGGAGCTGTTTTTT. This encodes CATSRSGQGATGELFF.

This clonotype has ten or more counts. The J gene is TRBJ1-5, the V gene TRBV6-2 or TRBV6-3; no clear D gene. CDR1 is MNHEY and CDR2 is SVGEGT in the germline V gene. This CDR3 region has 14 residues. V was trimmed by 4 bases and J by 3 bases, leaving 10 bases between them. The CDR3 nucleotides read TGTGCCAGCAGTTCCACGCGGGCCAATCAGCCCCAGCATTTT. It encodes CASSSTRANQPQHF.

This clonotype was counted at least ten times. V and J are TRBV10-3 and TRBJ1-2; 8 bases match TRBD1. The length of the CDR3 is 15 residues. The germline V gene encodes CDR1 ENHRY and CDR2 SYGVKD. J gave up 4 bases and V 4 bases, and 8 bases lay outside the gene matches. CDR3 sequence reads: CAISGETGESYGYTF. CDR3 coding DNA: TGTGCCATCAGTGGAGAGACAGGGGAATCCTATGGCTACACCTTC.